This T cell receptor beta chain was obtained from a study of Ad26.COV2.S vaccination and SARS-CoV-2 variants. Noted treatment: over 15 received Ad26.COV2.S at low or high dose, single or two shots; roughly 5 received placebo; per-sample allocation not given. Each sample was drawn 63 days after the first injection (of vaccine or placebo). Whoever gave the sample was an adult aged 18-55 years in Boston. The germline CDR1 and CDR2 sequences are ENHRY and SYGVKD. This CDR3 spans 15 amino acids. Trimming took 4 bases from V and 2 from J, leaving 14 bases between them. Sequenced by immunoSEQ multiplex PCR; TCRdb stores in-frame clones only, minus some. The table shows around 320,000 clones, with approximately 86% occurring only once.

The rearrangement links TRBV10-3 to TRBJ2-5; D perhaps matches TRBD2 (6 bases). This sample comprised peripheral blood, obtained in a trial of Ad26.COV2.S vaccine versus placebo. The clonotype originates from a person aged 18-60 years who received the Ad26.COV2.S COVID-19 vaccine or a placebo. The CDR3 nucleotides read TGTGCCATCAGTGTGGGGGGAGGTGAGCAAGAGACCCAGTACTTC. Protein sequence: CAISVGGGEQETQYF.